The T cell receptor (beta chain) under discussion was sequenced for a study of Graves' ophthalmopathy and Graves' hyperthyroidism. Study context: Before any treatment, peripheral blood was taken at the initial diagnosis.

Study findings and constraints: Blood repertoires reportedly contained most expanded thyroid clonotypes above 0.001 frequency.

Using RNA transcripts, the TCR beta CDR3 regions were amplified. HTBI primers were employed in first-round RT-PCR, then a second-round multiplex PCR followed. MiXCR, run by TCRdb on the multiplex PCR reads, gives a single entry per CDR3 protein. The sample lists over 500,000 distinct CDR3 sequences; 22% were seen once. The ends lost 5 bases at V and 2 bases at J; junction bases unmatched: 5. The CDR3 length is 14 residues. Per germline, CDR1 MNHNS and CDR2 SASEGT. In this sample, this clonotype turned up a few times. The antigen is undetermined. The sample was peripheral blood. The chain is built from TRBV6-1 and TRBJ1-1; 7 bases line up with TRBD1. This receptor was taken from a woman aged 18-29 years with stable Graves' hyperthyroidism. Some clones in this sample may be carry-over from other donors' samples. The CDR3 here is CASSRWDSNTEAFF. In nucleotides, the CDR3 is TGTGCCAGCAGTAGATGGGACAGCAACACTGAAGCTTTCTTT.